The 18 T cell receptor beta chains reported below all come from one sample, sequenced in a study of cytomegalovirus exposure and HLA in healthy donors. The study ran its PCR with 60 Vbeta and 13 Jbeta primers. Sequenced by immunoSEQ multiplex PCR; TCRdb stores in-frame clones only, minus some. Of 90,000 to 130,000 clones listed, about 86% are singletons. The material sequenced was PBMCs. The source is a man in his forties in good health and CMV-seronegative.

The chain employs TRBV6-6 and TRBJ1-1, with D perhaps matching TRBD1 (6 bases). Trimming removed 4 bases at V and 5 bases at J, with 17 bases between. The CDR3 loop spans 15 amino acids. CDR1 and CDR2 (germline): MNHNY, SVGAGI (reference sequence). The CDR3: CASSSPRPTGTEAFF. The CDR3 nucleotides are TGTGCCAGCAGTTCCCCCCGGCCGACAGGAACTGAAGCTTTCTTT.

This chain joins TRBV6-5 and TRBJ2-7; 8 bases match TRBD2. V lost 7 bases, J lost 0 bases, and 5 bases stayed unmatched. This CDR3 spans 14 amino acids. Germline CDR1 reads MNHEY; CDR2 reads SVGAGI. For the CDR3, the DNA is TGTGCCAGCACCGAGAGCGGGGGCTCCTACGAGCAGTACTTC. Its protein is CASTESGGSYEQYF.

V and J are TRBV18 and TRBJ1-2, with 10 bases lining up with TRBD1. The CDR3 runs to 15 residues. The V gene end was trimmed by 4 bases and the J gene end by 4 bases; junction bases not matched to a gene: 6. CDR1 is KGHSH and CDR2 is LQKENI in the germline V gene. In nucleotides, the CDR3 is TGTGCCAGCTCACTAGGACAGGGGGATACCTATGGCTACACCTTC. It translates to CASSLGQGDTYGYTF.

This clone was detected only a few times. The gene calls are TRBV6-5 and TRBJ1-1; perhaps TRBD1 as D (6 bases). The V and J ends lost 6 bases and 4 bases respectively, with 15 bases between them. CDR1 MNHEY and CDR2 SVGAGI come from the germline V gene. The CDR3 has 14 residues. The chain's CDR3 is CASRRRGATTEAFF. The CDR3 DNA reads TGTGCCAGCAGGCGGCGGGGGGCGACCACTGAAGCTTTCTTT.

The chain couples TRBV4-1 to TRBJ1-6; D perhaps matches TRBD1 (6 bases). This CDR3 contains 19 residues. CDR1 and CDR2 from the germline V gene are MGHRA and YSYEKL. Trimming took off 4 bases at V and 10 bases at J, with 29 bases between the two ends. The CDR3 bases are TGCGCCAGCAGCCTCCTGGGGTGGGGGCGCCGAGGTCCGGAATCACCCCTCCACTTT. It translates to CASSLLGWGRRGPESPLHF.

The rearrangement uses TRBV27 and TRBJ2-7; D may be TRBD1 (5 bases). The V end lost 5 bases, the J end lost 2 bases, and 13 bases lay between the germline ends. CDR1 is MNHEY and CDR2 is SMNVEV in the germline V gene (reference sequence). This CDR3 spans 14 amino acids. CDR3 nucleotides: TGTGCCAGCAGTCCCCTTCCAGGGCCCTACGAGCAGTACTTC. Protein sequence: CASSPLPGPYEQYF.

The CDR3 region has the DNA TGTGCCAGCAGTTACGGCCTAGCGGATTACAATGAGCAGTTCTTC. Protein sequence: CASSYGLADYNEQFF. The chain combines TRBV6-5 with TRBJ2-1; TRBD2 matches at 7 bases. Germline V CDR1 and CDR2: MNHEY, SVGAGI. V was clipped by 2 bases and J by 4 bases; unmatched bases: 5. The CDR3 has 15 amino acids.

The V call is TRBV7-9, the J call TRBJ1-5; tentative D call: TRBD1 (5 bases). This CDR3 is built from 14 residues. V was pared by 1 base and J by 7 bases, with 11 bases between. Germline CDR1 reads SEHNR; CDR2 reads FQNEAQ (reference sequence). DNA of the CDR3: TGTGCCAGCAGCTTAGGGTCGGGGGACCAGCCCCAGCATTTT. It encodes CASSLGSGDQPQHF.

This chain links TRBV28 with TRBJ2-7; 8 bases are a match to TRBD1. V was pared by 2 bases and J by 5 bases, with 11 bases of the junction left unmatched. The CDR3 sequence is 16 residues long. In germline, CDR1 is MDHEN, CDR2 SYDVKM. In DNA, the CDR3 is TGTGCCAGCAGTTTACTCGGACAGGGCGGTAGCAACGAGCAGTACTTC. Translation gives CASSLLGQGGSNEQYF.

The V and J genes are TRBV11-2 and TRBJ2-7, with unresolved D. Germline CDR1 SGHAT, CDR2 FQNNGV. With 4 bases removed from V and 6 bases from J, the gap between germline ends came to 10 bases. This CDR3 comprises 12 residues. CDR3 in amino acids: CASSSRSGEQYF. CDR3 nucleotides: TGTGCCAGCAGCTCCCGTTCAGGCGAGCAGTACTTC.

The chain joins TRBV30 to TRBJ1-4, with D unclear. Germline V gene lookup returns CDR1 GTSNPN and CDR2 SVGIG (reference sequence). Trimming took 4 bases from V and 8 from J, leaving 14 bases between them. The CDR3 has 13 amino acids. The CDR3 DNA reads as TGTGCCTGGAACCCAGGTGCTCTCGAAAAACTGTTTTTT. Its protein is CAWNPGALEKLFF.

This sequence joins TRBV7-2 and TRBJ2-1, with a possible D match to TRBD2 (6 bases). The CDR3 is 12 residues long. V was shortened by 4 bases and J by 6 bases, with 7 bases between the two germline ends. Germline V lookup: CDR1 SGHTA, CDR2 FQGNSA. The CDR3 loop reads CASSSSVNEQFF. CDR3 sequence (DNA): TGTGCCAGCAGCTCTAGCGTCAATGAGCAGTTCTTC. The variable domain in full, with the rest retrieved from reference TRBV7-2 and TRBJ2-1, is GAGVSQSPSNKVTEKGKDVELRCDPISGHTALYWYRQSLGQGLEFLIYFQGNSAPDKSGLPSDRFSAERTGGSVSTLTIQRTQQEDSAVYLCASSSSVNEQFFGPGTRLTVL.

The J gene is TRBJ2-1, the V gene TRBV5-4, with 8 bases aligning to TRBD1. J was trimmed by 4 bases and V by 4 bases; bases with no gene match: 10. Germline loops: CDR1 SGHNT, CDR2 YYREEE (reference sequence). The CDR3 contains 16 residues. The CDR3 here is CASSGGGTGFYNEQFF. DNA for the CDR3: TGTGCCAGCAGCGGAGGCGGGACAGGCTTTTACAATGAGCAGTTCTTC. The full variable domain, in which reference TRBV5-4 and TRBJ2-1 provide the parts outside the CDR3, is ETGVTQSPTHLIKTRGQQVTLRCSSQSGHNTVSWYQQALGQGPQFIFQYYREEENGRGNFPPRFSGLQFPNYSSELNVNALELDDSALYLCASSGGGTGFYNEQFFGPGTRLTVL.

The CDR3 DNA reads as TGCAGCCCGGGGGGGCCCGGGGGCACTGAAGCTTTCTTT. Protein product: CSPGGPGGTEAFF. The chain joins TRBV29-1 to TRBJ1-1, with D perhaps TRBD1 (6 bases). V shed 8 bases and J shed 4 bases, with 17 bases lying between them. CDR1 and CDR2 (germline): SQVTM, ANQGSEA. There are 13 residues in the CDR3.

The gene calls are TRBV7-8 and TRBJ2-5; 8 nucleotides agree with TRBD2. Germline assignment: CDR1 SGHVS and CDR2 FQNEAQ. CDR3 length: 17 amino acids. The trim removed 5 bases at V and 2 bases at J, leaving 13 bases unmatched. The CDR3: CASSALGAGGGQETQYF. The CDR3 DNA reads as TGTGCCAGCAGCGCCCTGGGGGCGGGGGGCGGGCAAGAGACCCAGTACTTC. The full variable domain, completed using reference TRBV7-8 and TRBJ2-5, is GAGVSQSPRYKVAKRGQDVALRCDPISGHVSLFWYQQALGQGPEFLTYFQNEAQLDKSGLPSDRFFAERPEGSVSTLKIQRTQQEDSAVYLCASSALGAGGGQETQYFGPGTRLLVL.

This rearrangement joins TRBV5-5 to TRBJ1-1, with 7 bases identical to TRBD1. The CDR3 totals 11 residues. Germline V gene lookup returns CDR1 SGHKS and CDR2 YYEKEE (reference sequence). With V trimmed by 4 bases and J by 10 bases, 4 bases remained unmatched. This CDR3 reads CASSQGVSAFF. CDR3 DNA: TGTGCCAGCAGCCAGGGGGTATCAGCTTTCTTT. The whole variable domain, remainder taken from reference TRBV5-5 and TRBJ1-1, is DAGVTQSPTHLIKTRGQQVTLRCSPISGHKSVSWYQQVLGQGPQFIFQYYEKEERGRGNFPDRFSARQFPNYSSELNVNALLLGDSALYLCASSQGVSAFFGQGTRLTVV.

This clone occurred a few times. V is TRBV7-2 and J is TRBJ1-1, with 7 nucleotides matching TRBD1. V lost 5 bases and J lost 6; bases outside the gene matches: 3. Looked up from germline, CDR1 is SGHTA and CDR2 is FQGNSA. This CDR3 spans 12 amino acids. This CDR3 is CASSPQGPEAFF. The DNA of the CDR3 is TGTGCCAGCAGCCCACAGGGGCCTGAAGCTTTCTTT. Variable domain in full (rest from reference TRBV7-2 and TRBJ1-1): GAGVSQSPSNKVTEKGKDVELRCDPISGHTALYWYRQSLGQGLEFLIYFQGNSAPDKSGLPSDRFSAERTGGSVSTLTIQRTQQEDSAVYLCASSPQGPEAFFGQGTRLTVV.

V usage is TRBV15 and J usage is TRBJ2-5, with 7 bases fitting TRBD2. Per the germline V gene, CDR1 is LNHNV and CDR2 is YYDKDF (reference sequence). With 5 bases clipped from V and 1 base from J, the junction kept 19 bases outside the gene matches. The CDR3 loop spans 19 amino acids. CDR3 loop: CATSWSPGQGRGVQETQYF. CDR3 nucleotide sequence: TGTGCCACCAGCTGGAGCCCCGGGCAGGGCCGGGGGGTCCAAGAGACCCAGTACTTC.